Sequencing of this T cell receptor beta chain was carried out in a study of cytomegalovirus exposure and HLA in healthy donors. At the level of the study: As released early, the data held approximately 80 million unique TCRs from HLA-typed donors. The study's findings and limits: Reports indicated that the classifier achieved high specificity and sensitivity in diagnosing cytomegalovirus status. CMV serostatus was the sole immune exposure information available. For presence/absence analyses, sequencing depth was assumed to be roughly uniform across donors.

This clone was seen once. What it binds is unknown. Use of 60 Vbeta and 13 Jbeta primers characterized the PCR. Only in-frame clones appear in the TCRdb table, and some are missing; sequencing was by immunoSEQ multiplex PCR. The profile shows roughly 190,000 clones, approximately 80% of them singletons. V was clipped by 3 bases and J by 7 bases; unmatched bases: 10. Germline assignment: CDR1 MNHNY and CDR2 SVGAGI (reference sequence). The CDR3 sequence is 15 residues long. Sequences were obtained from PBMCs. The J gene is TRBJ2-5, the V gene TRBV6-6, with 8 positions matching TRBD1. This sequence was found in a woman in her thirties in good health and CMV-seronegative. CDR3 amino acids: CASSYGQGASGTQYF. CDR3 DNA sequence: TGTGCCAGCAGTTATGGGCAGGGGGCTTCAGGGACCCAGTACTTC.